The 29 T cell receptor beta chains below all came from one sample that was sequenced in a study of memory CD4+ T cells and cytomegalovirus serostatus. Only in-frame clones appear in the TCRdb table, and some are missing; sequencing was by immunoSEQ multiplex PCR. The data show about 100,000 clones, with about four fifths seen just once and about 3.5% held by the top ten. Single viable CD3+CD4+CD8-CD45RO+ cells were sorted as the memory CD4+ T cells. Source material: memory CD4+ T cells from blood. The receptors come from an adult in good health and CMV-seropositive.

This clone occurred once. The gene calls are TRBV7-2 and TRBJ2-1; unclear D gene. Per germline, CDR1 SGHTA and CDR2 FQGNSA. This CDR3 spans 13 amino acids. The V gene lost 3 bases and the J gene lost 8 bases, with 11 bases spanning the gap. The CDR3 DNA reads TGTGCCAGCAGCTTCTTGTCCCTACATGAGCAGTTCTTC. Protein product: CASSFLSLHEQFF. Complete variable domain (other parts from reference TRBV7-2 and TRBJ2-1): GAGVSQSPSNKVTEKGKDVELRCDPISGHTALYWYRQSLGQGLEFLIYFQGNSAPDKSGLPSDRFSAERTGGSVSTLTIQRTQQEDSAVYLCASSFLSLHEQFFGPGTRLTVL.

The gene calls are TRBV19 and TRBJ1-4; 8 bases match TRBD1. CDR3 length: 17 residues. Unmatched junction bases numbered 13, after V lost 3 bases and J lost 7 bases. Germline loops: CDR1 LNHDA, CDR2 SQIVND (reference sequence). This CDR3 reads CASSIRGGQGAGEKLFF. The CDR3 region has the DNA TGTGCCAGTAGTATCCGCGGGGGGCAGGGGGCCGGTGAAAAACTGTTTTTT.

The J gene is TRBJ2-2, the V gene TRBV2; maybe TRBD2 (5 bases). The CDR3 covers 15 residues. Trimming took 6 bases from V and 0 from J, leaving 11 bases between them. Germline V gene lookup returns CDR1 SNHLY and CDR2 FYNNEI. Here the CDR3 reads CASRSGNANTGELFF. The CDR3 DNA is TGTGCCAGCAGATCCGGGAACGCGAACACCGGGGAGCTGTTTTTT. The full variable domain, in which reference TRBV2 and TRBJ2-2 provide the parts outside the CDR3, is EPEVTQTPSHQVTQMGQEVILRCVPISNHLYFYWYRQILGQKVEFLVSFYNNEISEKSEIFDDQFSVERPDGSNFTLKIRSTKLEDSAMYFCASRSGNANTGELFFGEGSRLTVL.

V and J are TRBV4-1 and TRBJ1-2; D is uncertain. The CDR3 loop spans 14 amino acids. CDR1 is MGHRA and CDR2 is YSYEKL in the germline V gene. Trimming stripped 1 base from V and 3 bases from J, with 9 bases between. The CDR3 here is CASSQGRRDYGYTF. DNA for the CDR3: TGCGCCAGCAGCCAAGGGAGAAGGGACTATGGCTACACCTTC.

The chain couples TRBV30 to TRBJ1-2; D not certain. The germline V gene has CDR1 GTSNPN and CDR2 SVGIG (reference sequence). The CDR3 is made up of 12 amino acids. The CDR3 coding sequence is TGTGCGCATCGGGGTTCTAACTATGGCTACACCTTC. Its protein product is CAHRGSNYGYTF. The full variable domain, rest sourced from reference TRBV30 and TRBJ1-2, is SQTIHQWPATLVQPVGSPLSLECTVEGTSNPNLYWYRQAAGRGLQLLFYSVGIGQISSEVPQNLSASRPQDRQFILSSKKLLLSDSGFYLCAHRGSNYGYTFGSGTRLTVV.

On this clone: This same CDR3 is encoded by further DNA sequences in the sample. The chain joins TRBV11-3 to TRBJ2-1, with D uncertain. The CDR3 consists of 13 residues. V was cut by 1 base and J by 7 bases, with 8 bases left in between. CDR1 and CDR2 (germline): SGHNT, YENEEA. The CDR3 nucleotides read TGTGCCAGCAGCTTAGGAACGGGTAATGAGCAGTTCTTC. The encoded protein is CASSLGTGNEQFF.

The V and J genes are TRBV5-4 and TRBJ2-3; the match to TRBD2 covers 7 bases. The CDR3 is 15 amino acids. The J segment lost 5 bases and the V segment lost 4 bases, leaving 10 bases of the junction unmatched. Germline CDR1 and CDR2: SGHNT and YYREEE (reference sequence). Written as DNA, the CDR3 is TGTGCCAGCAGCCGGGCGGGCGGGAGTGGAGATACGCAGTATTTT. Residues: CASSRAGGSGDTQYF. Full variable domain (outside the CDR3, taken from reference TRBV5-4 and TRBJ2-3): ETGVTQSPTHLIKTRGQQVTLRCSSQSGHNTVSWYQQALGQGPQFIFQYYREEENGRGNFPPRFSGLQFPNYSSELNVNALELDDSALYLCASSRAGGSGDTQYFGPGTRLTVL.

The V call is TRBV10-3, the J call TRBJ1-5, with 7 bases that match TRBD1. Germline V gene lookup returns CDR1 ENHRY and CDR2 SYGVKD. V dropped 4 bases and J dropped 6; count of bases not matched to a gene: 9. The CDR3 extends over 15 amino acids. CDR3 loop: CAISGSEGAGQPQHF. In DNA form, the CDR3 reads TGTGCCATCAGTGGGAGCGAGGGGGCAGGTCAGCCCCAGCATTTT.

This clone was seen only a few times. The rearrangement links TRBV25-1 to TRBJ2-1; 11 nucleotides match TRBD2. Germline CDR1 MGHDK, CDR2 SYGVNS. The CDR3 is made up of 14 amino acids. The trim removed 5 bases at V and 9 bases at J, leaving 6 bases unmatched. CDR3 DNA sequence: TGTGCCAGCAGTCAAGCCGGGACTAGCGGTGAGCAGTTCTTC. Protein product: CASSQAGTSGEQFF.

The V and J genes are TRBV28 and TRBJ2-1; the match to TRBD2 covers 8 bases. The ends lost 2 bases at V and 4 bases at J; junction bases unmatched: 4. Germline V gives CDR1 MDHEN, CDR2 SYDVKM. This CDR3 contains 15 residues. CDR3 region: CASSLLLAEYNEQFF. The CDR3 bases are TGTGCCAGCAGTTTACTACTAGCGGAATACAATGAGCAGTTCTTC.

CDR3 residues: CASSPWTRGHNEQFF. The CDR3 nucleotides are TGTGCCAGCTCACCTTGGACTAGGGGCCACAATGAGCAGTTCTTC. The chain combines TRBV18 with TRBJ2-1, with 7 bases matching TRBD2. The ends lost 3 bases at V and 5 bases at J; junction bases unmatched: 7. The CDR3 extends over 15 amino acids. Germline assignment: CDR1 KGHSH and CDR2 LQKENI.

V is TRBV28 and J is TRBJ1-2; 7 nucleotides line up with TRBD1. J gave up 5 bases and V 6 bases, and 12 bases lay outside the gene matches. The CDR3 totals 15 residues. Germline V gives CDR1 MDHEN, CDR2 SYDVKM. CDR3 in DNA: TGTGCCAGCAGAAGGGGAACCTCAGGGGGTTATGGCTACACCTTC. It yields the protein CASRRGTSGGYGYTF.

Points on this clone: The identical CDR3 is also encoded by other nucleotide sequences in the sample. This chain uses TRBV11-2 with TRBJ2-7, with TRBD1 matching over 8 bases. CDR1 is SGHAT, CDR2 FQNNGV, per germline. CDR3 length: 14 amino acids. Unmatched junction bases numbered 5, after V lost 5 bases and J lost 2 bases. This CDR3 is CASSLRQGTYEQYF. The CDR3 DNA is TGTGCCAGCAGCCTACGACAGGGGACCTACGAGCAGTACTTC.

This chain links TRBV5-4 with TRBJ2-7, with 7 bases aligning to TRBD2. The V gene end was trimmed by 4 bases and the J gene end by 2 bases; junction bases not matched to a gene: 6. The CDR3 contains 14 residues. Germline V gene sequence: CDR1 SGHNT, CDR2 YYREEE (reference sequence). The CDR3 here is CASSDGRGAYEQYF. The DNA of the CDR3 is TGTGCCAGCAGCGACGGACGGGGGGCCTACGAGCAGTACTTC.

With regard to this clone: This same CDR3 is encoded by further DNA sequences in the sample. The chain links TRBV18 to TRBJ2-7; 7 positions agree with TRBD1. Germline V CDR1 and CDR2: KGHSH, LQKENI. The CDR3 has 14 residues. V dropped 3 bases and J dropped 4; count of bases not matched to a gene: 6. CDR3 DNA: TGTGCCAGCTCACCGGGACAGTCAGCTTACGAGCAGTACTTC. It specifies CASSPGQSAYEQYF. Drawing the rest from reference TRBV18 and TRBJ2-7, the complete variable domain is NAGVMQNPRHLVRRRGQEARLRCSPMKGHSHVYWYRQLPEEGLKFMVYLQKENIIDESGMPKERFSAEFPKEGPSILRIQQVVRGDSAAYFCASSPGQSAYEQYFGPGTRLTVT.

CDR3 in amino acids: CASSRDNNQPQHF. CDR3 bases: TGTGCCAGCAGCCGGGACAACAATCAGCCCCAGCATTTT. J is TRBJ1-5 and V is TRBV7-9; tentatively, D is TRBD1 (6 bases). The germline V gene encodes CDR1 SEHNR and CDR2 FQNEAQ (reference sequence). V lost 5 bases and J lost 3, with 8 bases in between. The CDR3 sequence is 13 residues long.

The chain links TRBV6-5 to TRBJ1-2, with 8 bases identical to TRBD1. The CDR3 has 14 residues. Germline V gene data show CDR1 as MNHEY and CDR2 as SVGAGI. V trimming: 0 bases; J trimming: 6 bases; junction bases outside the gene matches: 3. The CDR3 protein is CASSYSAGGNGYTF. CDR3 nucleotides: TGTGCCAGCAGTTACTCGGCAGGGGGCAATGGCTACACCTTC.

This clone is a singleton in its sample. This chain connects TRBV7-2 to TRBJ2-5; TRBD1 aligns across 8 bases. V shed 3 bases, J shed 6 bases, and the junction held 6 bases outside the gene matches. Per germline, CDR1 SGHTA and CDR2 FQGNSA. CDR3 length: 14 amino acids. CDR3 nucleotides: TGTGCCAGCAGCTTTGGGCAGGGGGCCCAGACCCAGTACTTC. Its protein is CASSFGQGAQTQYF.

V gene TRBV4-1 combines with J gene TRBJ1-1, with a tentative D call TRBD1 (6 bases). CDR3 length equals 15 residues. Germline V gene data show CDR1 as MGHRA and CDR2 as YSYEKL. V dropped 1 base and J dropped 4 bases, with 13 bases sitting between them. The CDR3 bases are TGCGCCAGCAGCCAAGTTGGGGGCCTCGGCACTGAAGCTTTCTTT. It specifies CASSQVGGLGTEAFF.

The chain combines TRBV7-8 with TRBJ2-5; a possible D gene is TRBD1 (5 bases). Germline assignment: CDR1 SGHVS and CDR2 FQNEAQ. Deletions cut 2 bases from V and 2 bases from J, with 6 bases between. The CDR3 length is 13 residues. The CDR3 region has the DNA TGTGCCAGCAGCTTATGGACACAAGAGACCCAGTACTTC. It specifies CASSLWTQETQYF. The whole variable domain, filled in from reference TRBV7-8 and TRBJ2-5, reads GAGVSQSPRYKVAKRGQDVALRCDPISGHVSLFWYQQALGQGPEFLTYFQNEAQLDKSGLPSDRFFAERPEGSVSTLKIQRTQQEDSAVYLCASSLWTQETQYFGPGTRLLVL.

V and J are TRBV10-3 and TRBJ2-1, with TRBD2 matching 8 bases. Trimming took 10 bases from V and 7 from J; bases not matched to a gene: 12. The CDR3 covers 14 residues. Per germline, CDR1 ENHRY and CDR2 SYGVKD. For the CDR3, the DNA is TGTGCCACCAAACCCGGGGGGGTTAGGAATGAGCAGTTCTTC. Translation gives CATKPGGVRNEQFF.

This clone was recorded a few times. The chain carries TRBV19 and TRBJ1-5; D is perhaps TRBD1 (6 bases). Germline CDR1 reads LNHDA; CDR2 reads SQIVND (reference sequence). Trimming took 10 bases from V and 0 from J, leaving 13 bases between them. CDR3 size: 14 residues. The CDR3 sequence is CATKFRGSNQPQHF. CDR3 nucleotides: TGTGCCACCAAATTCAGGGGTAGCAATCAGCCCCAGCATTTT.

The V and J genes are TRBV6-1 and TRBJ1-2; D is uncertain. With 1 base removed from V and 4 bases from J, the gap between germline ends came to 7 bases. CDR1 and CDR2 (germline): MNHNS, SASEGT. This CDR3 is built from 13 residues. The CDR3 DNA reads TGTGCCAGCAGTGAAGGGTTAATCTATGGCTACACCTTC. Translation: CASSEGLIYGYTF.

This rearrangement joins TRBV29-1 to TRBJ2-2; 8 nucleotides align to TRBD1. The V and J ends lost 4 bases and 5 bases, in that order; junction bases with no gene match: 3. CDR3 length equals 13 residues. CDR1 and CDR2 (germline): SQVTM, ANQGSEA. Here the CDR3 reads CSVGRQGTGELFF. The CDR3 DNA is TGCAGCGTTGGACGACAGGGGACCGGGGAGCTGTTTTTT.

The DNA of the CDR3 is TGTGCCAGCAGTTTGGGACAGCACACAGATACGCAGTATTTT. This encodes CASSLGQHTDTQYF. The V call is TRBV6-6, the J call TRBJ2-3; 7 nucleotides line up with TRBD1. The CDR3 runs to 14 residues. The V segment lost 4 bases and the J segment 2 bases; nucleotides outside the gene matches: 3. Germline V gene lookup returns CDR1 MNHNY and CDR2 SVGAGI (reference sequence).

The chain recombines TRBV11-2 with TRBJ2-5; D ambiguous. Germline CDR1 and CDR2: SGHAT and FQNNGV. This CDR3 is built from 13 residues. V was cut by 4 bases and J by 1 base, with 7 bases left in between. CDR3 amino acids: CASSSGVQETQYF. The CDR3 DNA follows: TGTGCCAGCAGCTCTGGAGTCCAAGAGACCCAGTACTTC.

The CDR3 DNA is TGTGCCATCAATCCAGGGGAGGGCACTGAAGCTTTCTTT. Translation: CAINPGEGTEAFF. The genes are TRBV10-3 and TRBJ1-1, with D possibly TRBD1 on 6 matching bases. The CDR3 has 13 amino acids. V gave up 7 bases and J gave up 4 bases, with 13 bases separating them. Germline CDR1 reads ENHRY; CDR2 reads SYGVKD.

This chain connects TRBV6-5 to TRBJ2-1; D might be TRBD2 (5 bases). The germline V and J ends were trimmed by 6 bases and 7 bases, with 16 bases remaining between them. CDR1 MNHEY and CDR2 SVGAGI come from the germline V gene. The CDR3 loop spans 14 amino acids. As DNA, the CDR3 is TGTGCCAGCAGGCGGGCCCACCCTGAGAATGAGCAGTTCTTC. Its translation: CASRRAHPENEQFF.

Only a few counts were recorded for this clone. The CDR3 sequence: CASSLPWGETNTGELFF. CDR3 nucleotide sequence: TGCGCCAGCAGCTTGCCCTGGGGCGAGACGAACACCGGGGAGCTGTTTTTT. The rearrangement links TRBV5-1 to TRBJ2-2, with a tentative D call TRBD1 (5 bases). There are 17 residues in the CDR3. Germline CDR1 reads SGHRS; CDR2 reads YFSETQ. Deletions cut 1 base from V and 0 bases from J, with 13 bases between.